The 6 T cell receptor beta chains below were found in one sample sequenced in a study of blood T cell repertoires in COVID-19. Clones were read by immunoSEQ multiplex PCR, and TCRdb kept only the in-frame ones, dropping some. The data contain approximately 400,000 clones, around 88% of them singletons. The sequenced material came from peripheral blood. These receptors were taken from a woman between 45 and 65 years old with COVID-19, enrolled during active disease.

The V and J genes are TRBV25-1 and TRBJ1-2, with a tentative D call TRBD1 (5 bases). CDR1 is MGHDK and CDR2 is SYGVNS in the germline V gene. Between the trimmed V and J ends, which lost 7 bases and 0 bases, there was a span of 15 bases. The CDR3 length is 15 residues. CDR3 DNA: TGTGCCAGCACCGCTGGGGCCCGAGCTAACTATGGCTACACCTTC. Encoded protein: CASTAGARANYGYTF.

The V call is TRBV10-2, the J call TRBJ2-7, with D perhaps matching TRBD1 (5 bases). The germline V gene has CDR1 WSHSY and CDR2 SAAADI. The CDR3 covers 11 residues. Trimming stripped 2 bases from V and 9 bases from J, with 8 bases between. CDR3 DNA: TGCGCCAGCAGTGAGGCAACAGGGCAGTACTTC. It codes for CASSEATGQYF.

This chain joins TRBV6-5 and TRBJ1-2; TRBD1 matches at 8 bases. There are 15 residues in the CDR3. V dropped 4 bases and J dropped 2; count of bases not matched to a gene: 6. CDR1 is MNHEY and CDR2 is SVGAGI in the germline V gene. The CDR3 protein is CASSSTGTGNYGYTF. The CDR3 DNA is TGTGCCAGCAGTTCTACAGGGACAGGCAACTATGGCTACACCTTC.

The chain uses TRBV5-1 and TRBJ1-4, with a weak D call TRBD1 (5 bases). This CDR3 is 14 amino acids long. Germline loops: CDR1 SGHRS, CDR2 YFSETQ. V was clipped by 2 bases and J by 6 bases, with 11 bases between them. CDR3 bases: TGCGCCAGCAGCTTACAGGCGGGAGATGAAAAACTGTTTTTT. The encoded protein is CASSLQAGDEKLFF.

The rearrangement links TRBV19 to TRBJ2-7, with 9 bases that match TRBD1. V dropped 1 base and J dropped 6; count of bases not matched to a gene: 7. There are 15 residues in the CDR3. Germline V gene lookup returns CDR1 LNHDA and CDR2 SQIVND (reference sequence). The DNA for the CDR3 is TGTGCCAGTAGTATAGGGCACAGGGGGCCTCGCGAGCAGTACTTC. This gives the protein CASSIGHRGPREQYF.

The table lists this clone with a few counts. The J gene is TRBJ2-1, the V gene TRBV19; 8 bases are a match to TRBD2. This CDR3 comprises 18 residues. Germline values: CDR1 LNHDA, CDR2 SQIVND (reference sequence). V gave up 6 bases and J gave up 6 bases; unmatched junction bases: 19. Here the CDR3 DNA reads TGTGCCAGTAGCCGGGGTGGTAGCGGGGACTCCCGTTCCAATGAGCAGTTCTTC. It codes for CASSRGGSGDSRSNEQFF.